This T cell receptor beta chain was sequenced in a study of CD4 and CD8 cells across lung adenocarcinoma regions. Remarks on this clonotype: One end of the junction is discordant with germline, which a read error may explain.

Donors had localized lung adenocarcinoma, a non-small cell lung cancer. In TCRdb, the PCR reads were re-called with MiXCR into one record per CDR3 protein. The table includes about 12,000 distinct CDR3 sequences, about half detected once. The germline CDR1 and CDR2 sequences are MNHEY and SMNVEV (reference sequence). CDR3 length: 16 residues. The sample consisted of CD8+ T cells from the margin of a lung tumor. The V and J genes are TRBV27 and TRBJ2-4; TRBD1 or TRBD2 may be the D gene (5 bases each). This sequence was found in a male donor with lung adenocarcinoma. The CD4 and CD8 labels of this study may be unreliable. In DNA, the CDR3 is TGTGCCAGCCGCTCACCGGGGCTGGGAGCCAAAGACATGCAGTACTTC. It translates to CASRSPGLGAKDMQYF.